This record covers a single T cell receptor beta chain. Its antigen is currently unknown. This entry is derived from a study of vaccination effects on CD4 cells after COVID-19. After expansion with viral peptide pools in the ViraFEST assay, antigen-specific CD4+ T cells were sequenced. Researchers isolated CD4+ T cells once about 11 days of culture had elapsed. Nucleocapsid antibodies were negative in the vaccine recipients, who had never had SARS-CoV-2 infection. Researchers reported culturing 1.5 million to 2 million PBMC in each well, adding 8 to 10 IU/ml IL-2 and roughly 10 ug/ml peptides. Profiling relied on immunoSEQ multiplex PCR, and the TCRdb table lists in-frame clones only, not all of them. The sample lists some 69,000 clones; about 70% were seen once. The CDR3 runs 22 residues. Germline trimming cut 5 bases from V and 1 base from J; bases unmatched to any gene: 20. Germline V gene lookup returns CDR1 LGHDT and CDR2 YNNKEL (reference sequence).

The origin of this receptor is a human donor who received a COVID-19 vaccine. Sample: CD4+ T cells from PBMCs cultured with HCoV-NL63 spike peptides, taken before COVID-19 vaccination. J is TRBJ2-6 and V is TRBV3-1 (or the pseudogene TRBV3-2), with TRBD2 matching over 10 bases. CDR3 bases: TGTGCCAGCAGCTCCCGGTGGACAGGGAGTAGCGGGGGGCCTTCTGGGGCCAACGTCCTGACTTTC. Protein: CASSSRWTGSSGGPSGANVLTF.